This entry features one TCR beta chain sequence. Its antigen is not identified. A fixed DNA input of about 0.35 ug was used per bulk PBMC sample. Profiled with immunoSEQ multiplex PCR; TCRdb holds only in-frame clones, not every one. The table has several thousand clones, 85% seen once. Per germline, CDR1 SGHAT and CDR2 FQNNGV. The CDR3 is made up of 14 amino acids. Trimming cost V 1 base and J 8 bases; bases outside gene matches: 1. The data originate from a study of blood T cell dynamics during melanoma immunotherapy. General observations from the study: The study could not tell melanoma-specific clones from general immune activation. Disease-control patients' PBMC repertoires became either more clonal or more diverse at W3.

Specified time point: week 3, after first cycle of checkpoint inhibitor. The sequenced sample was blood, obtained from a patient treated with checkpoint blockade. This sequence originates from a human donor with melanoma. The rearrangement uses TRBV11-2 and TRBJ1-4; 10 bases line up with TRBD1. Here the CDR3 reads CASSLGQGAEKLFF. Written as DNA, the CDR3 is TGTGCCAGCAGCTTAGGACAGGGGGCAGAAAAACTGTTTTTT.